The following is a T cell receptor (beta chain) sequence with its context. Its antigen is unidentified. Study-level findings and limits: Tumor Tregs overlapped most with tumor, then blood, naive CD4+ cells.

Constant-region reverse primers amplified full-length variable regions, followed by semi-nested Nested Universal Primer A PCR. In TCRdb, the 5' RACE reads were re-called with MiXCR into one record per CDR3 protein. This sample has tens of thousands of distinct CDR3 sequences, with roughly 28% found just once. Trimming left V 4 bases short and J 7 bases short, with 11 bases between. Looked up from germline, CDR1 is SQVTM and CDR2 is ANQGSEA. The CDR3 contains 12 residues. Source material: tumor-infiltrating memory CD4+ T cells sorted from the breast tumor. Regarding subset: memory CD4+ T cells, CD4+CD45RO+CD25-. The chain carries TRBV29-1 and TRBJ2-1, with a tentative D call TRBD1 (6 bases). The TCR sequence derives from a female donor with breast cancer. The CDR3 DNA sequence: TGCAGCGTTGTACTGACAGGAAATGAGCAGTTCTTC. Translation gives CSVVLTGNEQFF.